The 22 T cell receptor beta chains below come from one sample, sequenced in a study of beta chain features in type 1 diabetes. Study-level findings and limits: People with Type 1 diabetes carried modestly yet significantly shorter TCRB CDR3s in all four CD4+ subsets.

Their recognized antigens are unknown. Expressed TCRB transcripts were sequenced after all isolated RNA was converted to cDNA. Clones were read by immunoSEQ multiplex PCR, and TCRdb kept only the in-frame ones, dropping some. The sample includes about 180,000 clones, approximately 7.8% of them seen just once. Sequenced input: central memory CD4+ T cells from blood. All receptors come from a woman aged 40 to 50 with type 1 diabetes.

The chain recombines TRBV2 with TRBJ2-3; tentatively, D is TRBD1 (6 bases). The germline gives CDR1 SNHLY, CDR2 FYNNEI. V was trimmed by 6 bases and J by 2 bases, leaving 18 bases between them. This CDR3 comprises 16 residues. The DNA for the CDR3 is TGTGCCAGCAGATCCGGGACACTAACATTCACAGATACGCAGTATTTT. Protein sequence: CASRSGTLTFTDTQYF.

The chain recombines TRBV4-2 with TRBJ1-2; D is undetermined. With 5 bases removed from V and 4 bases from J, the gap between germline ends came to 20 bases. This CDR3 is 16 amino acids long. The germline CDR1 and CDR2 sequences are LGHNA and YNFKEQ. CDR3 sequence reads: CASSLAGTRSSYGYTF. CDR3 coding DNA: TGTGCCAGCAGCTTGGCGGGCACCAGATCCTCCTATGGCTACACCTTC.

This chain links TRBV18 with TRBJ1-2; a possible D gene is TRBD1 (6 bases). This CDR3 spans 14 amino acids. Germline loops: CDR1 KGHSH, CDR2 LQKENI. V was trimmed by 3 bases and J by 6 bases, leaving 14 bases between them. DNA for the CDR3: TGTGCCAGCTCACCTCCAGGGGAGCTACATGGCTACACCTTC. Translation: CASSPPGELHGYTF.

This clone turned up a few times. V gene TRBV7-9 combines with J gene TRBJ2-7, with D possibly TRBD2 on 5 matching bases. The germline gives CDR1 SEHNR, CDR2 FQNEAQ (reference sequence). Deletions cut 1 base from V and 1 base from J, with 11 bases between. This CDR3 has 15 residues. This CDR3 reads CASSLGVSVSYEQYF. The CDR3 DNA is TGTGCCAGCAGCTTAGGAGTTAGCGTTTCCTACGAGCAGTACTTC.

This chain links TRBV4-3 with TRBJ2-1, with 8 bases aligning to TRBD1. This CDR3 contains 12 residues. J was trimmed by 8 bases and V by 3 bases; bases with no gene match: 0. Looked up from germline, CDR1 is LGHNA and CDR2 is YSLEER. The CDR3 DNA reads TGCGCCAGCAGCCAGGACAGGGATGAGCAGTTCTTC. Translating gives CASSQDRDEQFF.

This clone showed up just a few times. This rearrangement joins TRBV4-3 to TRBJ2-7; D may be TRBD1 (6 bases). The V end lost 0 bases, the J end lost 3 bases, and 12 bases lay between the germline ends. This CDR3 is 15 amino acids long. Germline CDR1 LGHNA, CDR2 YSLEER. The CDR3 DNA reads as TGCGCCAGCAGCCAAGACAGGACAGTGGACTACGAGCAGTACTTC. Translation gives CASSQDRTVDYEQYF.

The J gene is TRBJ1-1, the V gene TRBV19, with TRBD1 as a possible D gene (5 bases). Germline CDR1 and CDR2: LNHDA and SQIVND (reference sequence). There are 15 residues in the CDR3. The ends were cut back, 2 bases at V and 0 bases at J, with 10 bases in the middle. The CDR3 coding sequence is TGTGCCAGTAGTATACATGACAGCATGAACACTGAAGCTTTCTTT. Protein sequence: CASSIHDSMNTEAFF.

J is TRBJ2-6 and V is TRBV28, with D possibly TRBD2 on 7 matching bases. The CDR3 spans 20 residues. Germline CDR1 is MDHEN and CDR2 is SYDVKM. Between the trimmed V and J ends, which lost 4 bases and 2 bases, there was a span of 24 bases. CDR3 in amino acids: CASSSSSGTLGGAGANVLTF. The CDR3 DNA is TGTGCCAGCAGTTCCTCATCCGGGACACTTGGGGGGGCTGGGGCCAACGTCCTGACTTTC.

This clone was observed a few times. The chain couples TRBV9 to TRBJ2-7; a possible D gene is TRBD1 (7 bases). Trimming left V 3 bases short and J 7 bases short, with 8 bases between. The CDR3 extends over 11 amino acids. Germline values: CDR1 SGDLS, CDR2 YYNGEE. DNA of the CDR3: TGTGCCAGCAGCGCAGGGGGGGAGCAGTACTTC. It translates to CASSAGGEQYF.

This clone was observed a handful of times. This sequence joins TRBV25-1 and TRBJ2-3; D is unclear. From germline, CDR1 is MGHDK and CDR2 SYGVNS. The CDR3 is 13 residues long. V was cut by 3 bases and J by 6 bases, with 10 bases left in between. The CDR3 here is CASSDGPEDTQYF. Here the CDR3 DNA reads TGTGCCAGCAGTGACGGTCCGGAGGATACGCAGTATTTT.

In its sample, this clone was seen a few times. The rearrangement uses TRBV5-4 and TRBJ1-4, with 8 bases fitting TRBD1. Germline V gene sequence: CDR1 SGHNT, CDR2 YYREEE (reference sequence). After removal of 3 bases from V and 3 bases from J, the junction contained 7 bases not matched to a gene. The CDR3 runs 16 residues. CDR3 region: CASSSGQGNPNEKLFF. DNA of the CDR3: TGTGCCAGCAGCTCCGGACAGGGCAACCCTAATGAAAAACTGTTTTTT.

The CDR3: CASSYQGVYGYTF. Written as DNA, the CDR3 is TGTGCCAGCAGTTACCAGGGGGTCTATGGCTACACCTTC. This chain uses TRBV28 with TRBJ1-2, with 7 bases lining up with TRBD1. This CDR3 region has 13 residues. Germline V CDR1 and CDR2: MDHEN, SYDVKM. The trim removed 4 bases at V and 4 bases at J, leaving 3 bases unmatched.

This clone was observed a few times. The J gene is TRBJ2-1, the V gene TRBV9, with TRBD2 matching over 7 bases. V was pared by 0 bases and J by 9 bases, with 9 bases of the junction left unmatched. The CDR3 sequence is 15 residues long. CDR1 is SGDLS, CDR2 YYNGEE, per germline. CDR3: CASSVGGRGVSEQFF. The CDR3 DNA follows: TGTGCCAGCAGCGTAGGAGGACGGGGGGTCAGTGAGCAGTTCTTC. The full variable domain, rest sourced from reference TRBV9 and TRBJ2-1, is DSGVTQTPKHLITATGQRVTLRCSPRSGDLSVYWYQQSLDQGLQFLIQYYNGEERAKGNILERFSAQQFPDLHSELNLSSLELGDSALYFCASSVGGRGVSEQFFGPGTRLTVL.

This chain connects TRBV5-6 to TRBJ2-7; D uncertain. V was trimmed by 5 bases and J by 0 bases, leaving 9 bases between them. The CDR3 covers 13 residues. Per the germline V gene, CDR1 is SGHDT and CDR2 is YYEEEE. DNA of the CDR3: TGTGCCAGCAGTGGCCCGATCTCCTACGAGCAGTACTTC. Translating gives CASSGPISYEQYF.

At least ten counts were recorded for this clone. The V call is TRBV7-2, the J call TRBJ1-4, with a tentative D call TRBD1 (6 bases). Deletions cut 3 bases from V and 5 bases from J, with 13 bases between. The V gene's germline CDR1 is SGHTA and CDR2 FQGNSA. This CDR3 has 15 residues. This CDR3 reads CASSLEDRRNEKLFF. The CDR3 DNA reads TGTGCCAGCAGCTTGGAGGACAGACGAAATGAAAAACTGTTTTTT.

This clone was detected only a few times. J is TRBJ2-7 and V is TRBV7-6; 11 nucleotides line up with TRBD1. Germline V gene lookup returns CDR1 SGHVS and CDR2 FNYEAQ. This CDR3 has 16 amino acids. Trimming cost V 5 bases and J 5 bases; bases outside gene matches: 11. The CDR3 bases are TGTGCCAGCAGCCCCAGACCGGGACAGGGGGGAAACGAGCAGTACTTC. This encodes CASSPRPGQGGNEQYF.

This clone was found many times. V and J are TRBV4-3 and TRBJ2-3; possible D gene TRBD2, 6 bases. The V and J ends lost 4 bases and 7 bases respectively, with 24 bases between them. Germline V CDR1 and CDR2: LGHNA, YSLEER. The CDR3 consists of 17 residues. CDR3 amino acids: CASSPNLLQAGRNTQYF. CDR3 nucleotide sequence: TGCGCCAGCAGCCCCAACTTACTCCAGGCGGGGAGGAATACGCAGTATTTT.

The gene calls are TRBV6-6 and TRBJ1-2; 7 nucleotides align to TRBD1. Germline V gene data show CDR1 as MNHNY and CDR2 as SVGAGI (reference sequence). Losses at the gene ends were 2 bases for V and 6 bases for J; bases not matched to a gene: 6. The CDR3 covers 14 residues. The CDR3 is CASSYLTGEDGYTF. CDR3 bases: TGTGCCAGCAGTTACCTCACAGGGGAAGATGGCTACACCTTC.

This clone was counted a few times. The chain is built from TRBV28 and TRBJ1-5; possible D gene TRBD1, 5 bases. V lost 2 bases and J lost 5, with 16 bases in between. Germline V gene sequence: CDR1 MDHEN, CDR2 SYDVKM. The CDR3 totals 16 residues. CDR3 protein: CASSLRTGSVDQPQHF. CDR3 coding DNA: TGTGCCAGCAGTTTACGTACAGGTTCAGTTGATCAGCCCCAGCATTTT.

The V call is TRBV5-1, the J call TRBJ2-2; D is unclear. CDR3 length: 12 amino acids. Germline CDR1 is SGHRS and CDR2 is YFSETQ. With 4 bases removed from V and 4 bases from J, the gap between germline ends came to 5 bases. CDR3 loop: CASSLSTGELFF. CDR3 nucleotide sequence: TGCGCCAGCAGCCTTTCCACCGGGGAGCTGTTTTTT. Supplemented by reference TRBV5-1 and TRBJ2-2, the full variable domain reads KAGVTQTPRYLIKTRGQQVTLSCSPISGHRSVSWYQQTPGQGLQFLFEYFSETQRNKGNFPGRFSGRQFSNSRSEMNVSTLELGDSALYLCASSLSTGELFFGEGSRLTVL.

This clone showed up just a few times. The rearrangement joins TRBV6-5 to TRBJ2-5; a weak D match, TRBD2 (5 bases). The germline CDR1 and CDR2 sequences are MNHEY and SVGAGI. This CDR3 comprises 16 residues. V lost 0 bases and J 4 bases, leaving 15 bases between the germline ends. This CDR3 is CASSYSRALGSETQYF. The CDR3 DNA reads TGTGCCAGCAGTTACTCGAGGGCGCTGGGGTCAGAGACCCAGTACTTC.

This chain joins TRBV6-5 and TRBJ2-5, with D possibly TRBD2 on 5 matching bases. The CDR3 contains 16 residues. The germline CDR1 and CDR2 sequences are MNHEY and SVGAGI. V was pared by 1 base and J by 5 bases, with 17 bases between. CDR3 DNA: TGTGCCAGCAGTTACTTCGGTGCGGGCCCTGAGGAGACCCAGTACTTC. Amino acids: CASSYFGAGPEETQYF.